One sample yielded the 18 T cell receptor beta chains listed below, sequenced in a study of cytomegalovirus exposure and HLA in healthy donors (TCRdb year 2017). The library relied on the immunoSEQ multiplex PCR assay. The multiplex PCR relied on a mix of 60 forward primers for TCR Vbeta segments and 13 reverse primers for TCR Jbeta segments. TCRdb provides this immuneACCESS table in a form limited to in-frame rearrangements. Some clones are lacking; in checked studies, under half of them reflect an unresolved V gene, and why the rest are absent is not known. The sample records 35,000 to 40,000 clones, 74% of which are singletons. The biggest ten clones account for about 6% of the sample. Material for sequencing was PBMCs. These receptor sequences come from a man younger than 40 in good health and CMV-seronegative.

The V call is TRBV5-4, the J call TRBJ2-1; TRBD2 matches at 8 bases. CDR1 is SGHNT, CDR2 YYREEE, per germline (reference sequence). V dropped 4 bases and J dropped 2; count of bases not matched to a gene: 5. The CDR3 contains 15 residues. The CDR3: CASSVSGGTYNEQFF. The CDR3 DNA is TGTGCCAGCAGCGTAAGCGGGGGAACCTACAATGAGCAGTTCTTC. The full variable domain, in which reference TRBV5-4 and TRBJ2-1 provide the parts outside the CDR3, is ETGVTQSPTHLIKTRGQQVTLRCSSQSGHNTVSWYQQALGQGPQFIFQYYREEENGRGNFPPRFSGLQFPNYSSELNVNALELDDSALYLCASSVSGGTYNEQFFGPGTRLTVL.

V gene TRBV9 combines with J gene TRBJ2-5, with 8 positions matching TRBD2. The germline V gene has CDR1 SGDLS and CDR2 YYNGEE. The CDR3 consists of 16 residues. The ends lost 0 bases at V and 4 bases at J; junction bases unmatched: 8. Here the CDR3 DNA reads TGTGCCAGCAGCGTAGGGAGTACGGGAGGGCTAGAGACCCAGTACTTC. Translation gives CASSVGSTGGLETQYF.

The gene calls are TRBV7-8 and TRBJ2-7; D is unclear. The V gene lost 0 bases and the J gene lost 4 bases, with 13 bases spanning the gap. Per germline, CDR1 SGHVS and CDR2 FQNEAQ. This CDR3 comprises 15 residues. The CDR3 protein is CASSLAVSSVYEQYF. As DNA, the CDR3 is TGTGCCAGCAGCTTAGCGGTATCCTCGGTTTACGAGCAGTACTTC.

This clone was counted between two and nine times. The chain has TRBV30 and TRBJ1-4; the match to TRBD1 covers 8 bases. With 0 bases clipped from V and 10 bases from J, the junction kept 4 bases outside the gene matches. The length of the CDR3 is 13 residues. Per germline, CDR1 GTSNPN and CDR2 SVGIG (reference sequence). CDR3 in DNA: TGTGCCTGGAGTGTACAGGGGGACGCAAAACTGTTTTTT. Translation gives CAWSVQGDAKLFF.

The rearrangement joins TRBV5-1 to TRBJ2-1; maybe TRBD1 (6 bases). The CDR3 has 16 amino acids. The ends were cut back, 0 bases at V and 0 bases at J, with 10 bases in the middle. Germline CDR1 reads SGHRS; CDR2 reads YFSETQ. CDR3 in amino acids: CASSLETGPSYNEQFF. DNA for the CDR3: TGCGCCAGCAGCTTGGAGACAGGTCCCTCCTACAATGAGCAGTTCTTC.

The V gene is TRBV2, the J gene TRBJ1-5; D is perhaps TRBD1 (5 bases). With 6 bases removed from V and 6 bases from J, the gap between germline ends came to 15 bases. The length of the CDR3 is 14 residues. Looked up from germline, CDR1 is SNHLY and CDR2 is FYNNEI. DNA for the CDR3: TGTGCCAGCAGGAAACAGGCGATGGGTCAGCCCCAGCATTTT. It translates to CASRKQAMGQPQHF.

This rearrangement joins TRBV4-2 to TRBJ2-2, with 10 bases that match TRBD2. CDR3 length: 16 amino acids. CDR1 and CDR2 (germline): LGHNA, YNFKEQ. V trimming: 4 bases; J trimming: 8 bases; junction bases outside the gene matches: 10. DNA of the CDR3: TGTGCCAGCAGCCCCCCGGGACTAGCGACCCGAGGGGAGCTGTTTTTT. Amino acids: CASSPPGLATRGELFF.

CDR3 nucleotides: TGTGCCAGCAGCTTGGGCCAGGGGGTGAACACTGAAGCTTTCTTT. It is translated as CASSLGQGVNTEAFF. V usage is TRBV5-4 and J usage is TRBJ1-1; 7 bases line up with TRBD1. Germline-derived CDR1 and CDR2 are SGHNT and YYREEE (reference sequence). This CDR3 contains 15 residues. Trimming cost V 0 bases and J 0 bases; bases outside gene matches: 2. The complete variable domain, with remaining parts taken from reference TRBV5-4 and TRBJ1-1, reads ETGVTQSPTHLIKTRGQQVTLRCSSQSGHNTVSWYQQALGQGPQFIFQYYREEENGRGNFPPRFSGLQFPNYSSELNVNALELDDSALYLCASSLGQGVNTEAFFGQGTRLTVV.

The chain carries TRBV6-1 and TRBJ2-7; 12 bases map to TRBD2. V shed 8 bases and J 2 bases; nucleotides not matched to a gene: 7. Germline values: CDR1 MNHNS, CDR2 SASEGT. This CDR3 comprises 15 residues. In nucleotides, the CDR3 is TGTGCCAGCTCCCGACTAGCGGGAGAGACCTACGAGCAGTACTTC. Its protein is CASSRLAGETYEQYF.

This clone has more than one count but fewer than ten. The V call is TRBV5-1, the J call TRBJ2-2; TRBD1 might be the D (5 bases). V lost 0 bases and J lost 1, with 7 bases in between. CDR1 and CDR2 (germline): SGHRS, YFSETQ. This CDR3 contains 15 residues. CDR3 sequence (DNA): TGCGCCAGCAGCTTGGAAAGGGGGAACACCGGGGAGCTGTTTTTT. This translates into CASSLERGNTGELFF.

This clone was detected only once. This chain uses TRBV14 with TRBJ2-7; a weak D match, TRBD1 (5 bases). The CDR3 has 13 amino acids. V dropped 4 bases and J dropped 6 bases, with 13 bases sitting between them. CDR1 SGHDN and CDR2 FVKESK come from the germline V gene. The CDR3 protein is CASSPQGPGEQYF. As DNA, the CDR3 is TGTGCCAGCAGCCCTCAGGGTCCCGGCGAGCAGTACTTC.

In this sample, this clone turned up once. The CDR3 protein is CASSVAGGRDEQFF. DNA of the CDR3: TGTGCCAGCAGTGTAGCGGGGGGGCGTGATGAGCAGTTCTTC. V and J are TRBV6-1 and TRBJ2-1; 11 nucleotides match TRBD2. The CDR3 is 14 residues long. The junction had 4 bases not matched to a gene; V was cut back by 4 bases and J by 8 bases. Per germline, CDR1 MNHNS and CDR2 SASEGT.

The chain employs TRBV29-1 and TRBJ1-2; weak D call: TRBD1 (5 bases). The CDR3 contains 13 residues. Germline V gene sequence: CDR1 SQVTM, CDR2 ANQGSEA. V shed 3 bases and J shed 4 bases, with 12 bases lying between them. DNA of the CDR3: TGCAGCGTTGAGGGCAGGGATAGCTATGGCTACACCTTC. Translating gives CSVEGRDSYGYTF.

The chain joins TRBV5-1 to TRBJ1-1; 11 bases map to TRBD1. Germline values: CDR1 SGHRS, CDR2 YFSETQ. J was trimmed by 1 base and V by 0 bases; bases with no gene match: 5. CDR3 length: 17 amino acids. The CDR3 loop is CASSLARTGGTNTEAFF. DNA of the CDR3: TGCGCCAGCAGCTTGGCCCGGACAGGGGGCACGAACACTGAAGCTTTCTTT. The full variable domain, its missing parts supplied by reference TRBV5-1 and TRBJ1-1, is KAGVTQTPRYLIKTRGQQVTLSCSPISGHRSVSWYQQTPGQGLQFLFEYFSETQRNKGNFPGRFSGRQFSNSRSEMNVSTLELGDSALYLCASSLARTGGTNTEAFFGQGTRLTVV.

The V gene is TRBV18, the J gene TRBJ1-1; a weak D match, TRBD1 (5 bases). This CDR3 has 13 amino acids. The V and J ends lost 0 bases and 3 bases respectively, with 5 bases between them. The V gene's germline CDR1 is KGHSH and CDR2 LQKENI. CDR3 bases: TGTGCCAGCTCACCACCAGGGGACACTGAAGCTTTCTTT. As protein: CASSPPGDTEAFF.

The chain couples TRBV28 to TRBJ1-6; the match to TRBD1 covers 8 bases. Germline-derived CDR1 and CDR2 are MDHEN and SYDVKM. With V trimmed by 7 bases and J by 7 bases, 9 bases remained unmatched. The CDR3 length is 15 residues. The CDR3 DNA reads TGTGCCAGCACCAGAAAGCCAGGGGGCAATTCACCCCTCCACTTT. This encodes CASTRKPGGNSPLHF. Complete variable domain (other parts from reference TRBV28 and TRBJ1-6): DVKVTQSSRYLVKRTGEKVFLECVQDMDHENMFWYRQDPGLGLRLIYFSYDVKMKEKGDIPEGYSVSREKKERFSLILESASTNQTSMYLCASTRKPGGNSPLHFGNGTRLTVT.

The chain combines TRBV2 with TRBJ2-1; 13 bases agree with TRBD2. CDR1 and CDR2 (germline): SNHLY, FYNNEI. There are 19 residues in the CDR3. Trimming took 3 bases from V and 1 from J; bases not matched to a gene: 9. The CDR3 here is CASSDGGLAGPRSYNEQFF. CDR3 coding DNA: TGTGCCAGCAGTGATGGGGGACTAGCGGGACCAAGGTCCTACAATGAGCAGTTCTTC.

The chain links TRBV6-1 to TRBJ2-1, with a possible D match to TRBD2 (6 bases). The germline V gene encodes CDR1 MNHNS and CDR2 SASEGT. Trimming left V 6 bases short and J 3 bases short, with 15 bases between. This CDR3 comprises 15 residues. The CDR3 DNA follows: TGTGCCAGCAGCACCTCATCCGGGAGCTACAATGAGCAGTTCTTC. It specifies CASSTSSGSYNEQFF.